A selection of T cell receptor beta chains follows, all from one sample in a study of vaccination effects on CD4 cells after COVID-19. Their target antigens are unknown. Using immunoSEQ multiplex PCR, the repertoire was profiled, and TCRdb retains in-frame clones only, with some absent. Of around 46,000 clones in the sample, 60% to 75% are singletons; the top ten hold 8.5% to 10%. Specimen: CD4+ T cells from PBMCs cultured without peptide, collected after COVID-19 vaccination. Every receptor here comes from a human donor who received a COVID-19 vaccine. CDR3s include the opening cysteine and the closing phenylalanine or tryptophan. D genes are given only for firm matches. Some rows have no size entry. The others give once, few or many, or a class for an expanded clone.

V	D	J	size	length	DNA	CDR3
TRBV27	TRBD1	TRBJ2-3	-	16	TGTGCCAGCAGTTTATTGGGGACAGAGGGGCGAGGTACGCAGTATTTT	CASSLLGTEGRGTQYF
TRBV12-3/TRBV12-4	-	TRBJ1-5	-	13	TGTGCCAGCAGTTTAGAGAGCAATCAGCCCCAGCATTTT	CASSLESNQPQHF
TRBV30	TRBD1	TRBJ1-2	-	13	TGTGCCTGGAGTCTCCGGACAGGCTATGGCTACACCTTC	CAWSLRTGYGYTF
TRBV3-1/TRBV3-2	-	TRBJ1-3	-	12	TGTGCCAGCAGCCAAGGGGGAAACACCATATATTTT	CASSQGGNTIYF
TRBV7-8	-	TRBJ1-6	-	11	TGTGCCAGCGCTAACGGTCCACCCCTCCACTTT	CASANGPPLHF
TRBV12-3/TRBV12-4	-	TRBJ2-7	-	13	TGTGCCAGCACCCGTGACAGCTCCTACGAGCAGTACTTC	CASTRDSSYEQYF
TRBV7-9	-	TRBJ2-7	-	13	TGTGCCAGCAGCTTACAGGTTTCCTACGAGCAGTACTTC	CASSLQVSYEQYF
TRBV5-1	-	TRBJ2-7	-	14	TGCGCCAGCAGCTTGGCCGGGAGCGGGTACGAGCAGTACTTC	CASSLAGSGYEQYF
TRBV18	TRBD1	TRBJ1-1	-	14	TGTGCCAGCTCACTCGACAGGGCAAGCACTGAAGCTTTCTTT	CASSLDRASTEAFF
TRBV6-5	TRBD1	TRBJ1-5	-	14	TGTGCCAGCAGTTACGACAGGGGGAATCAGCCCCAGCATTTT	CASSYDRGNQPQHF
TRBV27	-	TRBJ1-2	-	16	TGTGCCAGCACCCCTAGTGCAGGGGTGAGTTACTATGGCTACACCTTC	CASTPSAGVSYYGYTF
TRBV6-5	-	TRBJ1-2	once	14	TGTGCCAGCAGTTACTCGGGCCCTAACTATGGCTACACCTTC	CASSYSGPNYGYTF
TRBV9	-	TRBJ2-3	-	14	TGTGCCAGCAGCGTAGGTCTAGGCACAGATACGCAGTATTTT	CASSVGLGTDTQYF
TRBV5-1	TRBD1	TRBJ1-2	-	16	TGCGCCAGCAGCTCCTCTCCGGGACAGGGGAGGAATGGCTACACCTTC	CASSSSPGQGRNGYTF
TRBV5-5	-	TRBJ2-3	-	16	TGTGCCAGCAGCTTGGAACTAGCCGTTAGCACAGATACGCAGTATTTT	CASSLELAVSTDTQYF
TRBV7-9	-	TRBJ1-3	-	15	TGTGCCAGCAGCCCAGGACAACTCTCTGGAAACACCATATATTTT	CASSPGQLSGNTIYF
TRBV13	-	TRBJ1-1	few	14	TGTGCCAGCAGCTTCGGTTCCCCGAACACTGAAGCTTTCTTT	CASSFGSPNTEAFF
TRBV29-1	-	TRBJ2-7	-	13	TGCAGCGTTGAAGCCCCGGGCCCCTACGAGCAGTACTTC	CSVEAPGPYEQYF
TRBV27	-	TRBJ2-3	-	13	TGTGCCAGCAGTCCTACATGGGGAGGTGCGCAGTATTTT	CASSPTWGGAQYF
TRBV2	TRBD1	TRBJ1-1	-	13	TGTGCCAGCGCAGGTCTAGGGGGCTATGAAGCTTTCTTT	CASAGLGGYEAFF
TRBV6-6	-	TRBJ1-5	few	14	TGTGCCAGCAGTTCTCAGGGCGTTGGGCAGCCCCAGCATTTT	CASSSQGVGQPQHF
TRBV6-4	TRBD2	TRBJ2-7	-	14	TGTGCCAGCAGTCGACTAGCGGGACCCTACGAGCAGTACTTC	CASSRLAGPYEQYF
TRBV18	-	TRBJ2-5	-	13	TGTGCCAGCTCACTTAACGCAGAAGAGACCCAGTACTTC	CASSLNAEETQYF
TRBV2	TRBD2	TRBJ2-7	-	14	TGTGCCAGCAGGGACCTAGCGGGACCTTACGAGCAGTACTTC	CASRDLAGPYEQYF
TRBV10-3	-	TRBJ2-1	-	15	TGTGCCATCAGTGAGTCCCCCGGGACCCCCTCGGAGCAGTTCTTC	CAISESPGTPSEQFF
TRBV6-5	-	TRBJ2-5	-	14	TGTGCCAGCAGTTTGCGGGCAGATCGGGGGACCCAGTACTTC	CASSLRADRGTQYF
TRBV6-5	-	TRBJ2-7	few	12	TGTGCCATCACGACCGGGTTGGGCGAGCAGTACTTC	CAITTGLGEQYF
TRBV3-1/TRBV3-2	TRBD1	TRBJ1-1	-	15	TGTGCCAGCAGCCAAGAGGACAGGGGATTCGGTGAAGCTTTCTTT	CASSQEDRGFGEAFF
TRBV2	-	TRBJ1-6	once	11	TGTGCCAGCAGTGTGAGTTCACCCCTCCACTTT	CASSVSSPLHF
TRBV6-5	-	TRBJ1-6	few	14	TGTGCCAGCAGTTACTCTGGAGGGGAATCACCCCTCCACTTT	CASSYSGGESPLHF
TRBV6-6	-	TRBJ1-2	-	14	TGTGCCAGCAGTTACGGTGGGGAAACAGGGGGCTACACCTTC	CASSYGGETGGYTF
TRBV3-1/TRBV3-2	-	TRBJ2-2	-	18	TGTGCCAGCAGCCAAGCTCTAGTTTATTTCGCGAACACCGGGGAGCTGTTTTTT	CASSQALVYFANTGELFF
TRBV19	-	TRBJ2-6	-	17	TGTGCCAGTAGTAGCCGGGACCCAGCCTCTGGGGCCAACGTCCTGACTTTC	CASSSRDPASGANVLTF
TRBV23-1	-	TRBJ1-2	few	17	TGCGCCAGCAGTCAAGTAGCCCCCGTACGGGTTAACTATGGCTACACCTTC	CASSQVAPVRVNYGYTF
TRBV5-4	-	TRBJ1-6	-	15	TGTGCCAGCAGCGAGGGACCCGCGATGTCTTCACCCCTCCACTTT	CASSEGPAMSSPLHF
TRBV19	-	TRBJ2-3	-	14	TGTGCCAGTAGTACCACAGGTTTCACAGATACGCAGTATTTT	CASSTTGFTDTQYF
TRBV5-4	-	TRBJ2-6	few	16	TGTGCCAGCAGCCTGGAGATCCAGACTCGGGCCAACGTCCTGACTTTC	CASSLEIQTRANVLTF
TRBV7-8	-	TRBJ1-2	once	15	TGTGCCAGCAGCTTAGATGCGGGGAGTATCTATGGCTACACCTTC	CASSLDAGSIYGYTF
TRBV6-5	-	TRBJ1-2	-	15	TGTGCCAGCAGTTACGATTCAGGGATATCGAATGGCTACACCTTC	CASSYDSGISNGYTF
TRBV30	-	TRBJ2-5	-	13	TGTGCCTGGAATCGGGCAGCCCAAGAGACCCAGTACTTC	CAWNRAAQETQYF
TRBV4-1	-	TRBJ1-5	-	13	TGCGCCAGCAGCGCGCAGGGTTGGCAGCCCCAGCATTTT	CASSAQGWQPQHF
TRBV9	TRBD1	TRBJ2-3	few	14	TGTGCCAGCAGTCCGGGACAGATTCTACATACGCAGTATTTT	CASSPGQILHTQYF
TRBV6-5	-	TRBJ1-1	-	15	TGTGCCAGCAAGGGGGGGGGAAAGGGGAACACTGAAGCTTTCTTT	CASKGGGKGNTEAFF
TRBV29-1	-	TRBJ1-1	few	12	TGCAGCGTTGAACTTGGACCAACTGAAGCTTTCTTT	CSVELGPTEAFF
TRBV5-1	-	TRBJ1-5	few	15	TGCGCCAGCAGCTTGAGTCCTGATACCAATCAGCCCCAGCATTTT	CASSLSPDTNQPQHF
TRBV5-5	-	TRBJ2-7	few	14	TGTGCCAGCAGCGGACTCCGGGGGCCCTACGAGCAGTACTTC	CASSGLRGPYEQYF
TRBV30	TRBD1	TRBJ1-1	once	14	TGTGCCTGGAGAATAGGACAGGAATGGGGTGAAGCTTTCTTT	CAWRIGQEWGEAFF
TRBV6-1	-	TRBJ1-2	once	13	TGTGCCAGCAGTGAAAGTCCCACGAATAGCTACACCTTC	CASSESPTNSYTF
TRBV12-5	TRBD2	TRBJ2-5	-	14	TGTGCTAGTGGCCCCGGACTAGTAGGAGAGACCCAGTACTTC	CASGPGLVGETQYF
TRBV24-1	-	TRBJ2-3	-	14	TGTGCCACCAGTGATGATCGGGGCACAGATACGCAGTATTTT	CATSDDRGTDTQYF
TRBV6-5	-	TRBJ1-1	-	15	TGTGCCAGCAGACTACAGGTCCATGGGGGCACTGAAGCTTTCTTT	CASRLQVHGGTEAFF
TRBV18	TRBD2	TRBJ2-1	-	16	TGTGCCAGCTCTCCACCGTCAGCGGGAGTATACAATGAGCAGTTCTTC	CASSPPSAGVYNEQFF
TRBV7-9	-	TRBJ2-2	-	15	TGTGCCAGCAGCTTGGGGGAATCGAGCACCGGGGAGCTGTTTTTT	CASSLGESSTGELFF
TRBV7-2	-	TRBJ2-5	-	14	TGTGCCAGCAGCTTATTCCCTAGCCCAGAGACCCAGTACTTC	CASSLFPSPETQYF
TRBV6-1	TRBD1	TRBJ1-2	-	15	TGTGCCAGCAGTGAAGCCGGGACAGGGGGCTATGGCTACACCTTC	CASSEAGTGGYGYTF
TRBV6-4	-	TRBJ1-6	once	12	TGTGCCAGCAGTGACGGGGATTCACCCCTCCACTTT	CASSDGDSPLHF
TRBV4-1	-	TRBJ2-2	-	16	TGCGCCAGCAGCCAAGGAATGGCGGGAATTTACGGGGAGCTGTTTTTT	CASSQGMAGIYGELFF